The T cell receptor (beta chain) under discussion was sequenced for a study of CD4 T cells in relation to SARS-CoV-2 and coronaviruses. About the study: No peptide or an HIV-1 Nef peptide pool served as negative control. The HLA restriction of the shared crossreactive spike epitopes was mapped. Study observations and caveats: About 65% of donors had memory CD4+ clonotypes crossrecognizing SARS-CoV-2 and common cold coronavirus spike.

Turning to this clone: Its specificity is unknown.

Repertoires were generated with immunoSEQ multiplex PCR, while TCRdb's copy carries only in-frame clones and drops some. Among tens of thousands of clones, roughly 80% were seen once, and the ten largest hold 9.5% to 15%. The germline V gene has CDR1 DFQATT and CDR2 SNEGSKA (reference sequence). The V and J ends lost 6 bases and 4 bases, in that order; junction bases with no gene match: 6. The CDR3 loop spans 13 amino acids. Before the COVID-19 pandemic, during about 2011-2019, CD4+ T cells were taken from unexposed donors. Isolation of CD4+ T cells took place after 10 days in culture. The chain carries TRBV20-1 and TRBJ2-5, with 9 bases lining up with TRBD2. The sequence was obtained from a human donor in good health. Sequenced: CD4+ T cells from PBMCs, cultured in vitro. CDR3 DNA sequence: TGCAGTGCAAGTAGCGGGAGTCGAGAGACCCAGTACTTC. Its protein is CSASSGSRETQYF.